The 19 T cell receptor beta chains presented below share a single source sample, sequenced in a study of type 1 and type 2 diabetes patients. Genomic DNA was the PCR template. A primer set of 30 forward and 13 reverse primers amplified the CDR3. One entry per CDR3 protein results from TCRdb running MiXCR on the multiplex PCR reads. The table has 250,000 to 300,000 distinct CDR3 sequences, roughly 44% seen once. Sequenced material: peripheral blood mononuclear cells (PBMCs). These receptors were obtained from a man aged 18-30 years with type 2 diabetes.

The CDR3 DNA is TGCGCCAGCAGCTTGGGAAGGTCGGCGGGAGGGCCGGCCCAGTACTTC. This sequence encodes CASSLGRSAGGPAQYF. The gene calls are TRBV5-1 and TRBJ2-5; 9 bases agree with TRBD2. The V and J ends lost 0 bases and 9 bases, in that order; junction bases with no gene match: 12. The CDR3 extends over 16 amino acids. CDR1 is SGHRS, CDR2 YFSETQ, per germline. Drawing the rest from reference TRBV5-1 and TRBJ2-5, the complete variable domain is KAGVTQTPRYLIKTRGQQVTLSCSPISGHRSVSWYQQTPGQGLQFLFEYFSETQRNKGNFPGRFSGRQFSNSRSEMNVSTLELGDSALYLCASSLGRSAGGPAQYFGPGTRLLVL.

V is TRBV20-1 and J is TRBJ1-1; 7 nucleotides agree with TRBD1. Per the germline V gene, CDR1 is DFQATT and CDR2 is SNEGSKA (reference sequence). The V segment lost 0 bases and the J segment 11 bases; nucleotides outside the gene matches: 15. This CDR3 is built from 15 residues. The CDR3 here is CSARDYGQVLLEAFF. DNA for the CDR3: TGCAGTGCTAGAGATTATGGACAGGTCCTACTTGAGGCTTTCTTT.

This sequence joins TRBV9 and TRBJ2-3, with a weak D call TRBD2 (5 bases). Germline V gene lookup returns CDR1 SGDLS and CDR2 YYNGEE. V lost 0 bases to trimming and J lost 1 base, with 6 bases between them. The CDR3 extends over 14 amino acids. CDR3 loop: CASSVVGGTDTQYF. In DNA form, the CDR3 reads TGTGCCAGCAGCGTAGTCGGGGGCACAGATACGCAGTATTTT.

Concerning this clonotype itself: This may come from a read error, since a much larger clone is one base off. The chain employs TRBV7-2 and TRBJ1-4, with D uncertain. In germline, CDR1 is SGHTA, CDR2 FQGNSA. CDR3 length: 14 residues. CDR3 in DNA: TGTGCCAGCAGGTTGGAGTCGGGAAATGGAAAACTGTTTTTT. This sequence encodes CASRLESGNGKLFF.

This clonotype has only one observation. A much larger clone differs by one base, so this may be a read error. This CDR3 is CAISESVSYDQYF. The CDR3 region has the DNA TGTGCCATCAGTGAGTCGGTGAGCTACGATCAGTACTTC. V usage is TRBV10-3 and J usage is TRBJ2-7; no clear D. The CDR3 spans 13 residues. Germline V gives CDR1 ENHRY, CDR2 SYGVKD.

The J gene is TRBJ1-1, the V gene TRBV4-2; D call uncertain. Germline V gene data show CDR1 as LGHNA and CDR2 as YNFKEQ. The CDR3 spans 14 residues. Trimming took 4 bases from V and 3 from J, leaving 12 bases between them. The CDR3 DNA sequence: TGTGCCAGCAGCCCGGGCGAGGAGCACACTGAAGCTTTCTTT. Protein: CASSPGEEHTEAFF.

A word on this clonotype: This could be a read error, since a much larger clone is one nucleotide away. The rearrangement uses TRBV15 and TRBJ2-3; no definite D call. Near its end, the DNA agrees better with TRBJ1-5, so the J call may be wrong. The germline V gene has CDR1 LNHNV and CDR2 YYDKDF (reference sequence). This CDR3 contains 15 residues. The CDR3 sequence is CASSVGDRRTDTQHF. Here the CDR3 DNA reads TGTGCCAGCAGTGTTGGGGATCGGCGCACAGATACGCAGCATTTT.

The DNA of the CDR3 is TGTGCCAGCAGCCCACCCCGTGGGACCTTAAATGAAAAACTGTTTTTT. Amino acids: CASSPPRGTLNEKLFF. The chain recombines TRBV7-9 with TRBJ1-4; D might be TRBD1 (5 bases). CDR1 SEHNR and CDR2 FQNEAQ come from the germline V gene (reference sequence). CDR3 length equals 16 residues. Trimming pared 5 bases from V and 5 bases from J, leaving 18 bases between.

V usage is TRBV6-6 and J usage is TRBJ1-5; D remains ambiguous. This CDR3 has 15 amino acids. The germline gives CDR1 MNHNY, CDR2 SVGAGI (reference sequence). The germline V and J ends were trimmed by 5 bases and 4 bases, with 15 bases remaining between them. DNA of the CDR3: TGTGCCAGCAGTCCCGAAGCAGGAGGGAATCAGCCCCAGCATTTT. It encodes CASSPEAGGNQPQHF.

In DNA, the CDR3 is TGTGCCAGCAGTTTTGTTACGGGGGGCCGCCAGGATGAGCAGTTCTTC. It translates to CASSFVTGGRQDEQFF. The rearrangement joins TRBV12-5 to TRBJ2-5, with a tentative D call TRBD2 (7 bases). The J call may be faulty, since TRBJ2-1 better matches the DNA end. This CDR3 region has 16 residues. Looked up from germline, CDR1 is LGHNT and CDR2 is FRNRAP.

The chain combines TRBV2 with TRBJ2-7, with a tentative D call TRBD1 (6 bases). The germline V gene has CDR1 SNHLY and CDR2 FYNNEI. CDR3 length: 13 amino acids. V dropped 6 bases and J dropped 7 bases, with 16 bases sitting between them. CDR3 region: CASSSPTGLEQYF. CDR3 nucleotide sequence: TGTGCCAGCAGCTCCCCGACAGGTTTAGAGCAGTACTTC.

V is TRBV25-1 and J is TRBJ2-7; no clear D. The V end lost 6 bases, the J end lost 6 bases, and 21 bases lay between the germline ends. Germline CDR1 is MGHDK and CDR2 is SYGVNS. The CDR3 spans 15 residues. CDR3 sequence: CASSPRTTRASEQYF. CDR3 in DNA: TGTGCCAGCAGCCCAAGAACGACACGGGCGAGCGAGCAGTACTTC.

The rearrangement joins TRBV2 to TRBJ2-2; D is ambiguous. V lost 7 bases and J lost 4, with 16 bases in between. The CDR3 runs to 15 residues. Germline V gene lookup returns CDR1 SNHLY and CDR2 FYNNEI. CDR3 region: CASNETFRATGELFF. CDR3 nucleotides: TGTGCCAGCAATGAGACCTTCCGGGCCACCGGGGAGCTGTTTTTT. Full variable domain (rest looked up from reference TRBV2 and TRBJ2-2): EPEVTQTPSHQVTQMGQEVILRCVPISNHLYFYWYRQILGQKVEFLVSFYNNEISEKSEIFDDQFSVERPDGSNFTLKIRSTKLEDSAMYFCASNETFRATGELFFGEGSRLTVL.

The chain combines TRBV4-3 with TRBJ1-2; D might be TRBD1 (5 bases). Trimming cost V 0 bases and J 8 bases, with 16 bases left between them. The CDR3 runs 15 residues. Germline-derived CDR1 and CDR2 are LGHNA and YSLEER. This chain's CDR3 is CASSQDEAGWDGYTF. DNA for the CDR3: TGCGCCAGCAGCCAAGATGAGGCAGGGTGGGACGGCTACACCTTC.

The chain couples TRBV28 to TRBJ1-6; no clear D. Trimming took off 7 bases at V and 10 bases at J, with 11 bases between the two ends. Germline assignment: CDR1 MDHEN and CDR2 SYDVKM. The CDR3 spans 12 residues. The CDR3: CASNNRPSPLHF. CDR3 sequence (DNA): TGTGCCAGCAATAACCGTCCGTCACCCCTCCACTTT. The full variable domain, in which reference TRBV28 and TRBJ1-6 provide the parts outside the CDR3, is DVKVTQSSRYLVKRTGEKVFLECVQDMDHENMFWYRQDPGLGLRLIYFSYDVKMKEKGDIPEGYSVSREKKERFSLILESASTNQTSMYLCASNNRPSPLHFGNGTRLTVT.

The chain has TRBV20-1 and TRBJ1-2; TRBD1 aligns across 10 bases. After removal of 6 bases from V and 4 bases from J, the junction contained 8 bases not matched to a gene. Germline values: CDR1 DFQATT, CDR2 SNEGSKA (reference sequence). The CDR3 loop spans 14 amino acids. Here the CDR3 reads CSAEGQGFPYGYTF. DNA of the CDR3: TGCAGTGCGGAGGGACAGGGGTTTCCCTATGGCTACACCTTC.

In this sample, this clonotype turned up a few times. The rearrangement links TRBV7-8 to TRBJ1-2; D gene unclear. Trimming removed 5 bases at V and 4 bases at J, with 8 bases between. The CDR3 is 12 amino acids. CDR1 is SGHVS, CDR2 FQNEAQ, per germline. The chain's CDR3 is CASSPPGYGYTF. The CDR3 DNA reads TGTGCCAGCAGCCCCCCTGGCTATGGCTACACCTTC.

This clonotype was picked up a small number of times. V is TRBV12-3 or TRBV12-4 and J is TRBJ1-2; D is undetermined. This CDR3 has 14 amino acids. Trimming removed 1 base at V and 1 base at J, with 7 bases between. The CDR3: CASSLVTVNYGYTF. Here the CDR3 DNA reads TGTGCCAGCAGTTTAGTAACAGTTAACTATGGCTACACCTTC.

The chain has TRBV30 and TRBJ1-1; TRBD1 aligns across 8 bases. The V gene end was trimmed by 1 base and the J gene end by 4 bases; junction bases not matched to a gene: 8. CDR3 size: 15 residues. The germline V gene encodes CDR1 GTSNPN and CDR2 SVGIG (reference sequence). CDR3 coding DNA: TGTGCCTGGAGTGGGGGGACAGGCTGGAGCACTGAAGCTTTCTTT. Protein sequence: CAWSGGTGWSTEAFF. The variable domain in full, completed from reference TRBV30 and TRBJ1-1, reads SQTIHQWPATLVQPVGSPLSLECTVEGTSNPNLYWYRQAAGRGLQLLFYSVGIGQISSEVPQNLSASRPQDRQFILSSKKLLLSDSGFYLCAWSGGTGWSTEAFFGQGTRLTVV.